This T cell receptor beta chain was found in a study of CXCR4 blockade with PD-1 therapy in pancreatic cancer. Whole-study findings and limits: Tumor clonality averaged about 0.15 versus 0.049 in healthy blood, not predicting survival. Frequent tumor clones were encoded by many distinct rearrangements, suggesting shared antigens.

TCRdb keeps only in-frame clones here, not all; method: immunoSEQ multiplex PCR. This repertoire shows over 8,000 clones, roughly three fifths found once; its top ten account for 6% to 8%. As for this clone: The antigen is not known.

These archived tumors were resected from patients never given neoadjuvant therapy beforehand. The TCR sequence derives from a human donor with pancreatic ductal adenocarcinoma. The sequenced sample consisted of tumor tissue.

This chain's CDR3 is CASSQTDRTGELFF. CDR3 nucleotide sequence: TGTGCCAGCTCACAGACCGACAGAACCGGGGAGCTGTTTTTT. The chain carries TRBV18 and TRBJ2-2; tentative D call: TRBD1 (5 bases). The CDR3 contains 14 residues. Per germline, CDR1 KGHSH and CDR2 LQKENI. Trimming cost V 4 bases and J 5 bases, with 11 bases left between them.